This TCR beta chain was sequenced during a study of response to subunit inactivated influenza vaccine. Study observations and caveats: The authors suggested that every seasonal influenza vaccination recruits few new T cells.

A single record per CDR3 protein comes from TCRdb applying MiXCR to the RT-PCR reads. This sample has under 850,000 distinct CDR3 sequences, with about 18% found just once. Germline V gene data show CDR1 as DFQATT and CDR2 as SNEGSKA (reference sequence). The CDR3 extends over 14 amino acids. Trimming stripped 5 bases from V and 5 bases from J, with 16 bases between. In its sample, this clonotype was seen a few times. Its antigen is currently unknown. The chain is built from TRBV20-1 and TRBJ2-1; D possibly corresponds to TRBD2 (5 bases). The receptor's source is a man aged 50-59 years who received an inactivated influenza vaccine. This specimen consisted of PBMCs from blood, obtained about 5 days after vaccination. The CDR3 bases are TGCAGTGCTTATACGGGAATCAGCCACAATGAGCAGTTCTTC. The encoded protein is CSAYTGISHNEQFF.